Listed below are T cell receptor beta chains from one sample, sequenced in a study of blood T cell repertoires in COVID-19. TCRdb keeps only in-frame clones here, not all; method: immunoSEQ multiplex PCR. The sample consists of more than 300,000 clones, roughly four fifths of them appearing once. What was sequenced was PBMCs or T cells enriched from blood (not recorded which). These receptors came from a woman aged 45-60 years who had recovered from COVID-19. CDR3s include the opening cysteine and the closing phenylalanine or tryptophan. The D gene is left open where the match is weak. Expanded clones are given a class, and other clones once, few, many or no size at all.

clone size: -
V gene: TRBV6-5
D gene: -
J gene: TRBJ1-1
CDR3 protein: CASSYYPRTANTEAFF

clone size: -
V gene: TRBV15
D gene: -
J gene: TRBJ2-3
CDR3 protein: CATSRERSPDTQYF

clone size: -
V gene: TRBV12-5
D gene: TRBD2
J gene: TRBJ2-1
CDR3 protein: CASGLVGTSGRGEQFF

clone size: -
V gene: TRBV20-1
D gene: -
J gene: TRBJ1-2
CDR3 protein: CSARIARGYTF

clone size: -
V gene: TRBV6-6
D gene: -
J gene: TRBJ2-7
CDR3 protein: CASSYWQNYEQYF

clone size: -
V gene: TRBV3-1/TRBV3-2
D gene: -
J gene: TRBJ2-7
CDR3 protein: CASSPTPQSYEQYF

clone size: -
V gene: TRBV7-2
D gene: -
J gene: TRBJ2-1
CDR3 protein: CASSLDRSNEQFF

clone size: -
V gene: TRBV7-6
D gene: TRBD1
J gene: TRBJ2-1
CDR3 protein: CASSLYGDRVYNEQFF

clone size: -
V gene: TRBV18
D gene: -
J gene: TRBJ2-7
CDR3 protein: CASWSGVGSSYEQYF

clone size: -
V gene: TRBV7-8
D gene: TRBD2
J gene: TRBJ2-4
CDR3 protein: CASSTTTSGMNIQYF

clone size: -
V gene: TRBV5-1
D gene: TRBD2
J gene: TRBJ2-1
CDR3 protein: CASSSNSGMNEQFF

clone size: -
V gene: TRBV2
D gene: -
J gene: TRBJ1-5
CDR3 protein: CASSEQALSQYSNQPQHF

clone size: -
V gene: TRBV7-2
D gene: -
J gene: TRBJ2-1
CDR3 protein: CASSLARDFYNEQFF

clone size: -
V gene: TRBV19
D gene: -
J gene: TRBJ2-4
CDR3 protein: CASSIGGPGLAKNIQYF

clone size: -
V gene: TRBV12-3/TRBV12-4
D gene: -
J gene: TRBJ2-1
CDR3 protein: CATRRAWNEQFF

clone size: -
V gene: TRBV3-1/TRBV3-2
D gene: -
J gene: TRBJ2-3
CDR3 protein: CASSHLTKAGPGTDTQYF

clone size: once
V gene: TRBV7-9
D gene: TRBD2
J gene: TRBJ2-5
CDR3 protein: CASSHSGGQETQYF

clone size: -
V gene: TRBV7-8
D gene: -
J gene: TRBJ1-4
CDR3 protein: CASSPSRTVSNEKLFF

clone size: once
V gene: TRBV9
D gene: -
J gene: TRBJ1-1
CDR3 protein: CASSRRGDTEAFF

clone size: -
V gene: TRBV6-2/TRBV6-3
D gene: TRBD2
J gene: TRBJ2-1
CDR3 protein: CASSFRLAEVNEQFF

clone size: -
V gene: TRBV5-1
D gene: TRBD2
J gene: TRBJ2-5
CDR3 protein: CASSSGLAAPQETQYF

clone size: -
V gene: TRBV19
D gene: TRBD1
J gene: TRBJ1-2
CDR3 protein: CASSRRGTGVLPGYGYTF

clone size: once
V gene: TRBV5-1
D gene: -
J gene: TRBJ2-5
CDR3 protein: CASSLEGILGQETQYF

clone size: -
V gene: TRBV11-3
D gene: -
J gene: TRBJ2-7
CDR3 protein: CASTLQPNYEQYF

clone size: -
V gene: TRBV7-3
D gene: -
J gene: TRBJ2-1
CDR3 protein: CASSRNNEQFF

clone size: once
V gene: TRBV7-2
D gene: TRBD1
J gene: TRBJ1-2
CDR3 protein: CASSLVGDRGIFGYGYTF

clone size: -
V gene: TRBV6-5
D gene: TRBD1
J gene: TRBJ1-1
CDR3 protein: CASIPTGQGDSEAFF

clone size: -
V gene: TRBV9
D gene: TRBD2
J gene: TRBJ2-7
CDR3 protein: CASSPSSGYQYEQYF

clone size: -
V gene: TRBV7-7
D gene: -
J gene: TRBJ1-4
CDR3 protein: CASSSGRATNEKLFF

clone size: -
V gene: TRBV19
D gene: -
J gene: TRBJ1-5
CDR3 protein: CATKLGTNNQPQHF

clone size: -
V gene: TRBV7-2
D gene: -
J gene: TRBJ2-1
CDR3 protein: CASSLEWGGAAYNEQFF

clone size: -
V gene: TRBV9
D gene: -
J gene: TRBJ2-7
CDR3 protein: CASSVFTAAYEQYF

clone size: -
V gene: TRBV3-1/TRBV3-2
D gene: TRBD2
J gene: TRBJ2-1
CDR3 protein: CASSQDSSGTYNEQFF

clone size: -
V gene: TRBV5-4
D gene: TRBD2
J gene: TRBJ2-3
CDR3 protein: CASSSRLAGESDTQYF

clone size: once
V gene: TRBV3-1/TRBV3-2
D gene: TRBD2
J gene: TRBJ2-1
CDR3 protein: CASSLPPGGSILF

clone size: -
V gene: TRBV5-1
D gene: -
J gene: TRBJ1-1
CDR3 protein: CASSLSPQGLNTEAFF

clone size: -
V gene: TRBV9
D gene: -
J gene: TRBJ2-1
CDR3 protein: CASSVEAASSYNEQFF

clone size: few
V gene: TRBV29-1
D gene: TRBD2
J gene: TRBJ2-1
CDR3 protein: CSLAGGMSGNEQFF

clone size: -
V gene: TRBV6-2/TRBV6-3
D gene: -
J gene: TRBJ2-1
CDR3 protein: CASSYSLGSSYNEQFF

clone size: -
V gene: TRBV9
D gene: TRBD1
J gene: TRBJ2-2
CDR3 protein: CASSQDRGRTGELFF

clone size: few
V gene: TRBV7-2
D gene: -
J gene: TRBJ1-1
CDR3 protein: CASSPPGGQVHTEAFF

clone size: -
V gene: TRBV18
D gene: -
J gene: TRBJ1-1
CDR3 protein: CASSPPGQMNTEAFF

clone size: -
V gene: TRBV19
D gene: TRBD1
J gene: TRBJ1-5
CDR3 protein: CASRKGTANMGFSNQPQHF

clone size: -
V gene: TRBV27
D gene: TRBD1
J gene: TRBJ1-6
CDR3 protein: CASSDYVGQGIRPLHF

clone size: few
V gene: TRBV21-1
D gene: -
J gene: TRBJ2-5
CDR3 protein: CASSKELAGGQCETQYF

clone size: few
V gene: TRBV19
D gene: TRBD1
J gene: TRBJ1-1
CDR3 protein: CASTLGQGANLNTEAFF

clone size: -
V gene: TRBV7-3
D gene: TRBD1
J gene: TRBJ1-2
CDR3 protein: CASSPTGGHYGYTF

clone size: -
V gene: TRBV5-6
D gene: -
J gene: TRBJ1-3
CDR3 protein: CASSLVGGNWENTIYF

clone size: -
V gene: TRBV29-1
D gene: TRBD1
J gene: TRBJ1-1
CDR3 protein: CSARGTALMGAFF

clone size: -
V gene: TRBV29-1
D gene: -
J gene: TRBJ1-1
CDR3 protein: CSVEDPRRSNTEAFF

clone size: -
V gene: TRBV19
D gene: -
J gene: TRBJ1-5
CDR3 protein: CASSIVGFSGSNQPQHF

clone size: -
V gene: TRBV5-1
D gene: TRBD1
J gene: TRBJ1-5
CDR3 protein: CASSPGTGMFGNQPQHF

clone size: few
V gene: TRBV12-3/TRBV12-4
D gene: -
J gene: TRBJ1-2
CDR3 protein: CASSLGGSYGYTF

clone size: -
V gene: TRBV29-1
D gene: -
J gene: TRBJ1-1
CDR3 protein: CSATGVLDTEAFF